The sequence of this T cell receptor (beta chain) was determined in a study of blood T cell repertoires in COVID-19. Study overall: COVID-19 samples, acute and convalescent, were from the United States, Italy and Spain. The cDNA or gDNA used as material had been derived from T cells, B-cell-depleted T cells, or PBMCs.

Germline values: CDR1 LGHNA, CDR2 YNFKEQ. The V end was cut by 0 bases, the J end by 6 bases, with 8 bases between. This CDR3 contains 13 residues. In the original analysis: Scientists estimated how many nucleated cells there were by amplifying reference gene primers. The data were produced by immunoSEQ multiplex PCR, yet TCRdb's version contains in-frame clones alone and is incomplete. The DNA gave D and trimming, while V, J and clone size come from that table. This table has 95,000 to 110,000 clones, around nine tenths appearing once. The clonotype was recovered from a man aged 50 to 59 in a cohort sampled during active COVID-19. The chain employs TRBV4-2 and TRBJ1-1; D uncertain. Sample: peripheral blood. Here the CDR3 DNA reads TGTGCCAGCAGCCAAGACAGTGGCTCTGAAGCTTTCTTT. Its protein product is CASSQDSGSEAFF.